The 20 T cell receptor beta chains in this list originate from one sample, sequenced in a study of blood T cell repertoires in COVID-19. Repertoires were generated with immunoSEQ multiplex PCR, while TCRdb's copy carries only in-frame clones and drops some. The repertoire holds some 150,000 clones, 75% to 90% seen once, with 4.5% to 6% in the top ten. The sample comprised peripheral blood. The receptors here all came from a human donor in a cohort sampled during active COVID-19.

The chain is built from TRBV2 and TRBJ2-5; D unresolved. From germline, CDR1 is SNHLY and CDR2 FYNNEI. The CDR3 has 16 residues. The V gene lost 0 bases and the J gene lost 1 base, with 12 bases spanning the gap. The CDR3 is CASSEALQAIQETQYF. CDR3 in DNA: TGTGCCAGCAGTGAAGCGCTTCAGGCAATCCAAGAGACCCAGTACTTC. The complete variable domain, with remaining parts taken from reference TRBV2 and TRBJ2-5, reads EPEVTQTPSHQVTQMGQEVILRCVPISNHLYFYWYRQILGQKVEFLVSFYNNEISEKSEIFDDQFSVERPDGSNFTLKIRSTKLEDSAMYFCASSEALQAIQETQYFGPGTRLLVL.

V usage is TRBV7-2 and J usage is TRBJ2-7; tentative D call: TRBD1 (6 bases). The CDR3 is 15 amino acids. V was trimmed by 6 bases and J by 4 bases, leaving 19 bases between them. Germline assignment: CDR1 SGHTA and CDR2 FQGNSA. The CDR3 protein is CASRGVGRGGYEQYF. CDR3 coding DNA: TGTGCCAGCAGAGGAGTGGGCAGGGGCGGGTACGAGCAGTACTTC.

This rearrangement joins TRBV10-3 to TRBJ2-5; TRBD2 might be the D (6 bases). The CDR3 extends over 15 amino acids. V was trimmed by 0 bases and J by 3 bases, leaving 11 bases between them. Germline CDR1 ENHRY, CDR2 SYGVKD. CDR3 in DNA: TGTGCCATCAGTGAGTCGTTGACTAGTGAAGAGACCCAGTACTTC. Its protein is CAISESLTSEETQYF.

V and J are TRBV7-8 and TRBJ1-5; D gene ambiguous. Germline lookup yields CDR1 SGHVS and CDR2 FQNEAQ. The V and J ends lost 5 bases and 2 bases respectively, with 13 bases between them. This CDR3 spans 15 amino acids. The CDR3 loop reads CASSIKVSGNQPQHF. DNA of the CDR3: TGTGCCAGCAGCATCAAAGTGAGTGGCAATCAGCCCCAGCATTTT.

In its sample, this clone was seen once. The chain joins TRBV2 to TRBJ1-1, with D perhaps TRBD1 (6 bases). This CDR3 is 14 amino acids long. The V gene lost 5 bases and the J gene lost 0 bases, with 10 bases spanning the gap. CDR1 is SNHLY, CDR2 FYNNEI, per germline. DNA of the CDR3: TGTGCCAGCAGTTCAGGGGCTCTGAACACTGAAGCTTTCTTT. Protein product: CASSSGALNTEAFF.

The gene calls are TRBV21-1 and TRBJ2-7; TRBD1 reflects the table's D call only, with no check against the DNA. TRBV21-1 is reported as a pseudogene. The CDR3 has 12 amino acids. CDR3 bases: TGTGCCAGCAGCGGGACAGCCTACGAGCAGTACGTC. This sequence encodes CASSGTAYEQYV.

The chain uses TRBV3-1 (or the pseudogene TRBV3-2) and TRBJ2-3, with 11 bases that match TRBD1. Trimming at V came to 4 bases and at J to 8 bases, leaving 8 bases not matched to a gene. The V gene's germline CDR1 is LGHDT and CDR2 YNNKEL (reference sequence). The length of the CDR3 is 15 residues. In nucleotides, the CDR3 is TGTGCCAGCAGCCCGAGGACAGGGGGCTCGGGTACGCAGTATTTT. Translation: CASSPRTGGSGTQYF.

This chain joins TRBV3-1 (or the pseudogene TRBV3-2) and TRBJ2-2; 13 nucleotides match TRBD2. The CDR3 covers 16 residues. The germline V gene encodes CDR1 LGHDT and CDR2 YNNKEL (reference sequence). The trim removed 4 bases at V and 5 bases at J, leaving 4 bases unmatched. CDR3 amino acids: CASSRTSGSWTGELFF. CDR3 in DNA: TGTGCCAGCAGCCGGACTAGCGGGAGTTGGACCGGGGAGCTGTTTTTT.

This chain links TRBV7-3 with TRBJ2-7, with TRBD1 identical over 8 bases. V gave up 5 bases and J gave up 2 bases; unmatched junction bases: 5. The germline CDR1 and CDR2 sequences are SGHTA and FQGTGA. There are 14 residues in the CDR3. The CDR3 bases are TGTGCCAGCAGCATTGACAGGGGACCCTACGAGCAGTACTTC. Amino acids: CASSIDRGPYEQYF.

This chain connects TRBV30 to TRBJ1-2, with D perhaps TRBD1 (5 bases). The V gene lost 2 bases and the J gene lost 2 bases, with 9 bases spanning the gap. Per the germline V gene, CDR1 is GTSNPN and CDR2 is SVGIG (reference sequence). The length of the CDR3 is 13 residues. The CDR3 here is CAWSLGVNYGYTF. CDR3 coding DNA: TGTGCCTGGAGTCTAGGGGTCAACTATGGCTACACCTTC.

The chain couples TRBV5-6 to TRBJ2-3; 12 bases map to TRBD2. CDR3 length: 16 residues. CDR1 and CDR2 from the germline V gene are SGHDT and YYEEEE. Losses at the gene ends were 0 bases for V and 2 bases for J; bases not matched to a gene: 1. The CDR3 loop is CASSLGLAGDTDTQYF. As DNA, the CDR3 is TGTGCCAGCAGCTTGGGACTAGCGGGAGACACAGATACGCAGTATTTT.

The V and J genes are TRBV7-2 and TRBJ2-5; 12 positions match TRBD2. The trim removed 7 bases at V and 0 bases at J, leaving 6 bases unmatched. The germline gives CDR1 SGHTA, CDR2 FQGNSA. The CDR3 runs to 16 residues. The CDR3 coding sequence is TGTGCCAGCAACAATCTAGCGGGGGGGTACCAAGAGACCCAGTACTTC. Amino acids: CASNNLAGGYQETQYF.

This clone has only a few counts. J is TRBJ2-3 and V is TRBV5-6; the D is unclear. V dropped 4 bases and J dropped 3 bases, with 9 bases sitting between them. This CDR3 contains 13 residues. Germline V CDR1 and CDR2: SGHDT, YYEEEE. The CDR3 DNA reads as TGTGCCAGCAGCGTCCAGTTAACAGATACGCAGTATTTT. Protein: CASSVQLTDTQYF.

The rearrangement links TRBV2 to TRBJ2-2; 8 bases line up with TRBD2. The CDR3 extends over 16 amino acids. After removal of 6 bases from V and 6 bases from J, the junction contained 12 bases not matched to a gene. Per the germline V gene, CDR1 is SNHLY and CDR2 is FYNNEI. The CDR3 DNA sequence: TGTGCCAGCAGGGGCCCCCAATTCGGGGGGGCCGGGGAGCTGTTTTTT. This encodes CASRGPQFGGAGELFF.

This clone was seen a single time. The chain links TRBV14 to TRBJ1-4; no clear D gene. CDR1 and CDR2 from the germline V gene are SGHDN and FVKESK. Trimming left V 0 bases short and J 8 bases short, with 13 bases between. The CDR3 length is 15 residues. Written as DNA, the CDR3 is TGTGCCAGCAGCCAAGATGGGCCCGGAGGCGAAAAACTGTTTTTT. It specifies CASSQDGPGGEKLFF.

The chain links TRBV9 to TRBJ2-5; 10 bases match TRBD1. The CDR3 spans 15 residues. J was trimmed by 6 bases and V by 4 bases; bases with no gene match: 9. The V gene's germline CDR1 is SGDLS and CDR2 YYNGEE. The CDR3 here is CASSFGTGAEKTQYF. The CDR3 coding sequence is TGTGCCAGCAGCTTTGGGACAGGGGCGGAGAAGACCCAGTACTTC. Full variable domain (outside the CDR3, taken from reference TRBV9 and TRBJ2-5): DSGVTQTPKHLITATGQRVTLRCSPRSGDLSVYWYQQSLDQGLQFLIQYYNGEERAKGNILERFSAQQFPDLHSELNLSSLELGDSALYFCASSFGTGAEKTQYFGPGTRLLVL.

The genes are TRBV5-4 and TRBJ2-6, with D perhaps matching TRBD2 (7 bases). CDR3 size: 15 residues. Germline CDR1 is SGHNT and CDR2 is YYREEE (reference sequence). With 0 bases removed from V and 11 bases from J, the gap between germline ends came to 15 bases. This chain's CDR3 is CASSLGGGAPDVLTF. CDR3 nucleotide sequence: TGTGCCAGCAGCTTGGGAGGGGGGGCGCCCGACGTCCTGACTTTC.

Only a few counts were recorded for this clone. The chain couples TRBV27 to TRBJ1-1; D perhaps matches TRBD1 (5 bases). The V gene's germline CDR1 is MNHEY and CDR2 SMNVEV (reference sequence). This CDR3 contains 14 residues. With 0 bases removed from V and 9 bases from J, the gap between germline ends came to 14 bases. CDR3: CASSLSPGSHQAFF. Written as DNA, the CDR3 is TGTGCCAGCAGTTTATCTCCAGGGTCGCATCAAGCTTTCTTT.

This clone was recorded only once. The chain links TRBV5-4 to TRBJ2-1; D is undetermined. This CDR3 has 16 residues. Per germline, CDR1 SGHNT and CDR2 YYREEE (reference sequence). With 0 bases removed from V and 9 bases from J, the gap between germline ends came to 19 bases. The CDR3 DNA reads as TGTGCCAGCAGCTTGGACTTTTCCCCCACTACTGCTGAGCAGTTCTTC. Protein: CASSLDFSPTTAEQFF.

V usage is TRBV24-1 and J usage is TRBJ2-4, with D perhaps matching TRBD2 (5 bases). Trimming shortened V by 3 bases and J by 0 bases, and 5 bases separated the two germline ends. Germline CDR1 and CDR2: KGHDR and SFDVKD. This CDR3 spans 14 amino acids. The CDR3 here is CATSDAGAKNIQYF. The CDR3 DNA sequence: TGTGCCACCAGTGATGCGGGAGCCAAAAACATTCAGTACTTC.